Below, 31 T cell receptor beta chains from the same sample are listed, as sequenced in a study of blood T cell repertoires in COVID-19. Libraries were prepared by immunoSEQ multiplex PCR; TCRdb keeps only in-frame clonotypes and omits some of them. The sample lists a few hundred thousand clones; more than 70% were seen once. Source material: peripheral blood. The receptors were gathered from a young man who had recovered from COVID-19.

A remark on this clone: At one boundary the junction diverges from the germline segment, which might be a read error. V and J are TRBV7-8 and TRBJ1-1; maybe TRBD1 (5 bases). CDR3 size: 13 residues. Germline-derived CDR1 and CDR2 are SGHVS and FQNEAQ. The CDR3 coding sequence is TGTGCCAGCAGCCCCATAGGAGGGGCTGAGGCTTTCTTT. This encodes CASSPIGGAEAFF.

The chain combines TRBV18 with TRBJ1-1; perhaps TRBD1 as D (6 bases). The CDR3 is 14 amino acids. Trimming shortened V by 3 bases and J by 4 bases, and 12 bases separated the two germline ends. CDR1 KGHSH and CDR2 LQKENI come from the germline V gene. The CDR3 reads CASSPLGAGTEAFF. In DNA form, the CDR3 reads TGTGCCAGCTCACCCCTGGGGGCGGGCACTGAAGCTTTCTTT.

V usage is TRBV3-1 (or the pseudogene TRBV3-2) and J usage is TRBJ1-2; D may be TRBD1 (5 bases). The CDR3 spans 16 residues. Germline V gene sequence: CDR1 LGHDT, CDR2 YNNKEL (reference sequence). V was cut by 4 bases and J by 7 bases, with 22 bases left in between. The CDR3 reads CASSRSSQGRISGYTF. As DNA, the CDR3 is TGTGCCAGCAGCCGCTCCTCTCAGGGTCGGATATCTGGCTACACCTTC.

This clone occurred a few times. This sequence joins TRBV18 and TRBJ2-7; 9 positions agree with TRBD1. Germline CDR1 and CDR2: KGHSH and LQKENI. Trimming took 3 bases from V and 4 from J; bases not matched to a gene: 10. CDR3 size: 16 residues. CDR3 region: CASSPGLGQGKYEQYF. CDR3 nucleotides: TGTGCCAGCTCACCGGGTCTGGGACAGGGCAAGTACGAGCAGTACTTC.

J is TRBJ2-1 and V is TRBV3-1 (or the pseudogene TRBV3-2), with 8 bases that match TRBD1. Trimming took 4 bases from V and 9 from J; bases not matched to a gene: 2. The germline gives CDR1 LGHDT, CDR2 YNNKEL (reference sequence). CDR3 length: 12 residues. CDR3 sequence reads: CASSLQGVEQFF. The CDR3 DNA is TGTGCCAGCAGCCTACAGGGGGTTGAGCAGTTCTTC.

The rearrangement uses TRBV11-2 and TRBJ2-7; no clear D gene. Between the trimmed V and J ends, which lost 7 bases and 0 bases, there was a span of 7 bases. The CDR3 is 12 amino acids. Germline V gene sequence: CDR1 SGHAT, CDR2 FQNNGV. For the CDR3, the DNA is TGTGCCAGCAATGGCAACTCCTACGAGCAGTACTTC. Translated, it gives CASNGNSYEQYF.

The chain employs TRBV27 and TRBJ1-5, with 7 bases aligning to TRBD1. The CDR3 is 15 residues long. CDR1 and CDR2 from the germline V gene are MNHEY and SMNVEV (reference sequence). The junction had 5 bases not matched to a gene; V was cut back by 6 bases and J by 0 bases. The CDR3 here is CASSSGGYSNQPQHF. The CDR3 nucleotides read TGTGCCAGCAGCTCAGGGGGGTATAGCAATCAGCCCCAGCATTTT.

V gene TRBV11-2 combines with J gene TRBJ2-1; TRBD2 aligns across 10 bases. The CDR3 runs 14 residues. Germline V CDR1 and CDR2: SGHAT, FQNNGV. With V trimmed by 0 bases and J by 14 bases, 7 bases remained unmatched. The CDR3 loop reads CASSLDRELAGKFF. In DNA form, the CDR3 reads TGTGCCAGCAGCTTAGATCGAGAACTAGCGGGAAAGTTCTTC.

The rearrangement joins TRBV14 to TRBJ2-5; D is perhaps TRBD2 (5 bases). V lost 4 bases and J lost 4, with 13 bases in between. Looked up from germline, CDR1 is SGHDN and CDR2 is FVKESK. The CDR3 totals 14 residues. CDR3 coding DNA: TGTGCCAGCAGCCCGCTCGAAGGGAGAGAGACCCAGTACTTC. Protein: CASSPLEGRETQYF.

This chain connects TRBV19 to TRBJ2-7; 8 bases map to TRBD1. The germline V gene encodes CDR1 LNHDA and CDR2 SQIVND (reference sequence). The length of the CDR3 is 13 residues. The ends lost 4 bases at V and 7 bases at J; junction bases unmatched: 6. This chain's CDR3 is CASSTDRGLEQYF. The CDR3 region has the DNA TGTGCCAGTAGTACCGACAGGGGTCTGGAGCAGTACTTC.

This clone came up a few times. The J gene is TRBJ1-1, the V gene TRBV5-4; TRBD1 aligns across 8 bases. The CDR3 spans 15 residues. CDR1 is SGHNT and CDR2 is YYREEE in the germline V gene (reference sequence). After removal of 2 bases from V and 3 bases from J, the junction contained 6 bases not matched to a gene. For the CDR3, the DNA is TGTGCCAGCAGCTTCCAGGGGGCAAGGGACACTGAAGCTTTCTTT. Residues: CASSFQGARDTEAFF.

This chain joins TRBV30 and TRBJ2-1; D might be TRBD1 (5 bases). V lost 3 bases and J lost 9, with 12 bases in between. The CDR3 consists of 12 residues. The V gene's germline CDR1 is GTSNPN and CDR2 SVGIG (reference sequence). The DNA for the CDR3 is TGTGCCTGGAGCCCGGATAGGGGTGAGCAGTTCTTC. Amino acid sequence: CAWSPDRGEQFF.

The chain joins TRBV19 to TRBJ2-1, with TRBD2 identical over 9 bases. V trimming: 3 bases; J trimming: 3 bases; junction bases outside the gene matches: 6. The CDR3 totals 16 residues. Germline loops: CDR1 LNHDA, CDR2 SQIVND (reference sequence). The CDR3 DNA reads TGTGCCAGTAGTATGGGCGGGAGGGCATACTACAATGAGCAGTTCTTC. Its protein product is CASSMGGRAYYNEQFF.

This chain joins TRBV2 and TRBJ1-6; unclear D gene. Trimming took off 6 bases at V and 0 bases at J, with 9 bases between the two ends. Per the germline V gene, CDR1 is SNHLY and CDR2 is FYNNEI. The CDR3 loop spans 15 amino acids. The CDR3 protein is CASSKESSYNSPLHF. CDR3 bases: TGTGCCAGCAGCAAAGAGAGCTCCTATAATTCACCCCTCCACTTT.

This chain uses TRBV9 with TRBJ1-1, with unresolved D. CDR3 length: 14 amino acids. In germline, CDR1 is SGDLS, CDR2 YYNGEE. Between the trimmed V and J ends, which lost 4 bases and 0 bases, there was a span of 10 bases. In DNA, the CDR3 is TGTGCCAGCAGCTCCAAGAGCATGAACACTGAAGCTTTCTTT. This gives the protein CASSSKSMNTEAFF.

The chain links TRBV5-1 to TRBJ2-5; D remains ambiguous. The CDR3 is made up of 15 amino acids. Trimming removed 0 bases from V and 2 bases from J, with 11 bases in between. Germline CDR1 SGHRS, CDR2 YFSETQ. Written as DNA, the CDR3 is TGCGCCAGCAGCTTGGTATCTTTAACACAAGAGACCCAGTACTTC. This codes for CASSLVSLTQETQYF.

This chain links TRBV20-1 with TRBJ1-2, with D perhaps TRBD1 (6 bases). Trimming left V 4 bases short and J 5 bases short, with 8 bases between. The length of the CDR3 is 11 residues. Germline CDR1 reads DFQATT; CDR2 reads SNEGSKA (reference sequence). This CDR3 reads CSANRVYGYTF. The CDR3 DNA reads TGCAGTGCTAACAGGGTGTATGGCTACACCTTC.

V gene TRBV4-3 combines with J gene TRBJ1-6; D uncertain. Trimming cost V 0 bases and J 4 bases, with 7 bases left between them. CDR3 length: 15 residues. The germline V gene has CDR1 LGHNA and CDR2 YSLEER. The DNA of the CDR3 is TGCGCCAGCAGCCAAGATCGTACATATAATTCACCCCTCCACTTT. Its protein is CASSQDRTYNSPLHF.

The chain recombines TRBV18 with TRBJ2-1; no clear D. V shed 0 bases and J shed 3 bases, with 12 bases lying between them. CDR1 is KGHSH and CDR2 is LQKENI in the germline V gene. CDR3 length equals 16 residues. CDR3 residues: CASSPPASRYYNEQFF. The DNA of the CDR3 is TGTGCCAGCTCACCACCCGCGAGCAGGTACTACAATGAGCAGTTCTTC. The whole variable domain, filled in from reference TRBV18 and TRBJ2-1, reads NAGVMQNPRHLVRRRGQEARLRCSPMKGHSHVYWYRQLPEEGLKFMVYLQKENIIDESGMPKERFSAEFPKEGPSILRIQQVVRGDSAAYFCASSPPASRYYNEQFFGPGTRLTVL.

This chain joins TRBV7-2 and TRBJ2-7; D perhaps matches TRBD1 (6 bases). The germline V gene has CDR1 SGHTA and CDR2 FQGNSA. This CDR3 has 14 residues. The V gene lost 5 bases and the J gene lost 3 bases, with 14 bases spanning the gap. CDR3 protein: CASSPRTAHYEQYF. The CDR3 nucleotides read TGTGCCAGCAGCCCACGGACAGCCCACTACGAGCAGTACTTC.

V usage is TRBV4-1 and J usage is TRBJ2-7; 11 positions match TRBD2. Germline V gene lookup returns CDR1 MGHRA and CDR2 YSYEKL. Unmatched junction bases numbered 7, after V lost 4 bases and J lost 2 bases. The CDR3 is 16 residues long. Here the CDR3 DNA reads TGCGCCAGCAGCCTACGACTAGCGGGATCGGCCTACGAGCAGTACTTC. Encoded protein: CASSLRLAGSAYEQYF.

The chain uses TRBV6-5 and TRBJ2-7; possibly TRBD2 for D (6 bases). The CDR3 loop spans 14 amino acids. CDR1 and CDR2 from the germline V gene are MNHEY and SVGAGI. Trimming left V 7 bases short and J 1 base short, with 14 bases between. The CDR3 loop reads CASIPGTWSYEQYF. The CDR3 DNA is TGTGCCAGCATCCCGGGGACTTGGTCCTACGAGCAGTACTTC.

CDR3 amino acids: CASSLARTGELFF. The DNA of the CDR3 is TGTGCCAGCAGCCTAGCGAGGACCGGGGAGCTGTTTTTT. This chain uses TRBV11-3 with TRBJ2-2, with TRBD2 as a possible D gene (6 bases). Per germline, CDR1 SGHNT and CDR2 YENEEA. V lost 5 bases, J lost 5 bases, and 9 bases lay in between. CDR3 length equals 13 residues.

The chain joins TRBV7-6 to TRBJ1-1; D ambiguous. The CDR3 loop spans 14 amino acids. CDR1 SGHVS and CDR2 FNYEAQ come from the germline V gene. V lost 3 bases and J lost 2, with 10 bases in between. The DNA of the CDR3 is TGTGCCAGCAGCTTCGGCAGCGTAAACACTGAAGCTTTCTTT. Its protein is CASSFGSVNTEAFF.

The rearrangement links TRBV28 to TRBJ1-2; a possible D gene is TRBD1 (6 bases). The V and J ends lost 5 bases and 4 bases respectively, with 8 bases between them. CDR1 MDHEN and CDR2 SYDVKM come from the germline V gene. The CDR3 has 12 residues. The CDR3 nucleotides read TGTGCCAGCAGTGGGACAACCTATGGCTACACCTTC. Its translation: CASSGTTYGYTF.

The chain couples TRBV10-3 to TRBJ2-1, with D tentatively TRBD2 (6 bases). The germline CDR1 and CDR2 sequences are ENHRY and SYGVKD. CDR3 length: 17 amino acids. V dropped 6 bases and J dropped 0 bases, with 18 bases sitting between them. The CDR3, as DNA: TGTGCCATCAGACCCAATAGCGGTCGCAGCTCCTACAATGAGCAGTTCTTC. It specifies CAIRPNSGRSSYNEQFF.

The gene calls are TRBV19 and TRBJ2-2; TRBD2 agrees at 11 bases. Unmatched junction bases numbered 6, after V lost 1 base and J lost 2 bases. The V gene's germline CDR1 is LNHDA and CDR2 SQIVND (reference sequence). This CDR3 has 18 residues. This CDR3 is CASSIGASGGLNTGELFF. As DNA, the CDR3 is TGTGCCAGTAGTATAGGAGCTAGCGGGGGGCTTAACACCGGGGAGCTGTTTTTT.

The V and J genes are TRBV5-1 and TRBJ2-3; D is ambiguous. The length of the CDR3 is 16 residues. Per the germline V gene, CDR1 is SGHRS and CDR2 is YFSETQ. V was shortened by 5 bases and J by 0 bases, with 16 bases between the two germline ends. CDR3 in amino acids: CASSSNSRASTDTQYF. Written as DNA, the CDR3 is TGCGCCAGCAGTTCGAACTCACGTGCTAGCACAGATACGCAGTATTTT.

CDR3 residues: CASSEPGKGTDTQYF. The CDR3 DNA follows: TGTGCCAGCAGTGAACCCGGGAAGGGCACAGATACGCAGTATTTT. The chain employs TRBV25-1 and TRBJ2-3, with D possibly TRBD2 on 5 matching bases. The CDR3 has 15 amino acids. Trimming took 2 bases from V and 1 from J, leaving 10 bases between them. CDR1 and CDR2 (germline): MGHDK, SYGVNS.

The rearrangement uses TRBV4-2 and TRBJ2-7, with 8 nucleotides matching TRBD1. This CDR3 has 16 amino acids. Germline V gives CDR1 LGHNA, CDR2 YNFKEQ. V lost 2 bases, J lost 3 bases, and 9 bases stayed unmatched. CDR3 bases: TGTGCCAGCAGCCAATCAGAGGGACAGGTTAACTACGAGCAGTACTTC. This translates into CASSQSEGQVNYEQYF.

V usage is TRBV7-9 and J usage is TRBJ1-3, with D uncertain. Germline lookup yields CDR1 SEHNR and CDR2 FQNEAQ (reference sequence). V lost 5 bases and J 2 bases, leaving 10 bases between the germline ends. This CDR3 comprises 14 residues. The CDR3 DNA is TGTGCCAGCAGCAACCGGGTTACTGGAAACACCATATATTTT. Residues: CASSNRVTGNTIYF.